What follows are 5 T cell receptor beta chains derived from one specimen sequenced in a study of cytomegalovirus exposure and HLA in healthy donors. Primers for the PCR totalled 60 Vbeta and 13 Jbeta. TCRdb's copy holds only in-frame clones and misses some; the assay was immunoSEQ multiplex PCR. The profile shows under 300,000 clones, about 66% of them singletons. Specimen: PBMCs. The source of these receptors is a female donor in good health and CMV-seronegative.

The rearrangement links TRBV6-1 to TRBJ2-7, with TRBD2 identical over 8 bases. Unmatched junction bases numbered 10, after V lost 8 bases and J lost 4 bases. CDR3 size: 14 residues. CDR1 and CDR2 from the germline V gene are MNHNS and SASEGT. The CDR3 nucleotides read TGTGCCAGCGACCGGGAGGGCCTTATGTACGAGCAGTACTTC. Its protein is CASDREGLMYEQYF.

The V and J genes are TRBV27 and TRBJ1-2; 10 bases align to TRBD1. The CDR3 runs 15 residues. V lost 7 bases and J lost 4; bases outside the gene matches: 9. CDR1 is MNHEY and CDR2 is SMNVEV in the germline V gene (reference sequence). The CDR3 is CASTRTGGMGYGYTF. CDR3 DNA sequence: TGTGCCAGCACCCGGACAGGGGGGATGGGCTATGGCTACACCTTC.

The chain recombines TRBV2 with TRBJ1-4, with D unclear. Germline CDR1 SNHLY, CDR2 FYNNEI. This CDR3 is built from 12 residues. Deletions cut 6 bases from V and 2 bases from J, with 4 bases between. The CDR3 spells CASRQTNEKLFF. The CDR3 bases are TGTGCCAGCAGGCAGACTAATGAAAAACTGTTTTTT. Full variable domain (remainder filled in from reference TRBV2 and TRBJ1-4): EPEVTQTPSHQVTQMGQEVILRCVPISNHLYFYWYRQILGQKVEFLVSFYNNEISEKSEIFDDQFSVERPDGSNFTLKIRSTKLEDSAMYFCASRQTNEKLFFGSGTQLSVL.

The chain carries TRBV10-3 and TRBJ2-2; possibly TRBD2 for D (5 bases). There are 11 residues in the CDR3. Trimming shortened V by 10 bases and J by 6 bases, and 9 bases separated the two germline ends. Germline loops: CDR1 ENHRY, CDR2 SYGVKD. The CDR3 DNA reads TGTGCCACCGGGGTCCCCGGGGAGCTGTTTTTT. Its protein product is CATGVPGELFF.

As regards this clone: The sample holds other DNA sequences that translate to the same CDR3. The chain uses TRBV7-9 and TRBJ2-5, with D maybe TRBD2 (6 bases). Germline V gene data show CDR1 as SEHNR and CDR2 as FQNEAQ (reference sequence). There are 13 residues in the CDR3. V was pared by 1 base and J by 3 bases, with 6 bases between. Written as DNA, the CDR3 is TGTGCCAGCAGCTTAGGGGGGGAAGAGACCCAGTACTTC. Protein: CASSLGGEETQYF.